These 9 T cell receptor beta chains came from one sample sequenced in a study of blood T cell repertoires in COVID-19. Only in-frame clones appear in the TCRdb table, and some are missing; sequencing was by immunoSEQ multiplex PCR. This table has over 200,000 clones, 87% appearing once. Sequencing was done on a sample of peripheral blood. The receptors were gathered from a man aged 40-50 years with active or convalescent COVID-19.

This chain links TRBV5-4 with TRBJ2-6, with 7 nucleotides matching TRBD1. Germline-derived CDR1 and CDR2 are SGHNT and YYREEE (reference sequence). V lost 0 bases, J lost 11 bases, and 5 bases stayed unmatched. This CDR3 has 14 amino acids. CDR3 nucleotides: TGTGCCAGCAGCTTGGGGGACAGTTCATACGTCCTGACTTTC. Amino acid sequence: CASSLGDSSYVLTF.

This sequence joins TRBV9 and TRBJ2-2; 8 bases match TRBD1. The CDR3 is 15 amino acids. Per the germline V gene, CDR1 is SGDLS and CDR2 is YYNGEE. After removal of 3 bases from V and 3 bases from J, the junction contained 4 bases not matched to a gene. The chain's CDR3 is CASSESRGHTGELFF. Written as DNA, the CDR3 is TGTGCCAGCAGCGAAAGCAGGGGGCACACCGGGGAGCTGTTTTTT.

V gene TRBV7-6 combines with J gene TRBJ2-7, with 9 bases aligning to TRBD1. J was trimmed by 1 base and V by 2 bases; bases with no gene match: 12. Germline V gene sequence: CDR1 SGHVS, CDR2 FNYEAQ. This CDR3 has 18 residues. This CDR3 is CASSLLIPGTGISYEQYF. The CDR3 DNA reads TGTGCCAGCAGCTTACTGATTCCCGGGACAGGGATATCCTACGAGCAGTACTTC.

The V call is TRBV30, the J call TRBJ1-2; 7 nucleotides align to TRBD1. This CDR3 comprises 15 residues. Losses at the gene ends were 2 bases for V and 1 base for J; bases not matched to a gene: 7. Germline lookup yields CDR1 GTSNPN and CDR2 SVGIG (reference sequence). CDR3 nucleotide sequence: TGTGCCTGGAGTCGCGACAGGGAGGATAACTATGGCTACACCTTC. Translation: CAWSRDREDNYGYTF.

The chain combines TRBV6-5 with TRBJ1-4; 7 bases fit TRBD1. This CDR3 has 14 amino acids. The germline gives CDR1 MNHEY, CDR2 SVGAGI. V dropped 2 bases and J dropped 8; count of bases not matched to a gene: 5. The CDR3 region is CASSYKGAREKLFF. The CDR3, as DNA: TGTGCCAGCAGTTACAAGGGGGCACGAGAAAAACTGTTTTTT.

The chain recombines TRBV18 with TRBJ1-1; tentative D call: TRBD1 (6 bases). This CDR3 is 14 amino acids long. V lost 1 base to trimming and J lost 5 bases, with 11 bases between them. Germline CDR1 KGHSH, CDR2 LQKENI. CDR3 nucleotide sequence: TGTGCCAGCTCACCACAAGGACAGAATACTGAAGCTTTCTTT. Translating gives CASSPQGQNTEAFF.

This chain uses TRBV7-2 with TRBJ1-2; 10 nucleotides line up with TRBD1. The CDR3 has 13 residues. Germline V CDR1 and CDR2: SGHTA, FQGNSA. Trimming cost V 4 bases and J 8 bases; bases outside gene matches: 4. CDR3 sequence: CASSSRQGAGYTF. The CDR3 nucleotides read TGTGCCAGCAGCTCCCGACAGGGGGCAGGCTACACCTTC.

The J gene is TRBJ1-4, the V gene TRBV15; D unclear. Trimming shortened V by 0 bases and J by 5 bases, and 13 bases separated the two germline ends. Germline CDR1 is LNHNV and CDR2 is YYDKDF (reference sequence). The CDR3 is made up of 16 amino acids. The CDR3 DNA follows: TGTGCCACCAGCAGAGATGATCCGGCGGGGAATGAAAAACTGTTTTTT. It specifies CATSRDDPAGNEKLFF.

The CDR3, as DNA: TGTGCCAGCAGTTATATTAGCGGGTCTAGCACAGATACGCAGTATTTT. Translated, it gives CASSYISGSSTDTQYF. The chain joins TRBV6-5 to TRBJ2-3; 7 bases match TRBD2. With V trimmed by 3 bases and J by 0 bases, 6 bases remained unmatched. CDR3 length: 16 amino acids. Germline V gene data show CDR1 as MNHEY and CDR2 as SVGAGI.